The TCR beta chain under discussion was sequenced for a study of blood T cell repertoires in COVID-19. Study overall: Both acute and convalescent COVID-19 samples were obtained from the United States, Italy and Spain.

As processed by the authors: Reference gene primer amplification gave estimated nucleated cell counts. TCRdb's copy holds only in-frame clones and misses some; the assay was immunoSEQ multiplex PCR. D and trimming were read from the DNA, whereas the V and J calls and clone size are those reported in that table. The sample has under 350,000 clones, roughly nine tenths seen once. Per germline, CDR1 SNHLY and CDR2 FYNNEI. Trimming cost V 6 bases and J 10 bases; bases outside gene matches: 16. The CDR3 extends over 15 amino acids. V usage is TRBV2 and J usage is TRBJ2-5; 8 nucleotides agree with TRBD1. The specimen sequenced was peripheral blood. The receptor's source is a man younger than 30 with active or convalescent COVID-19. The CDR3 bases are TGTGCCAGCAGACAATCTCGGACAGGGCAGGTGGTCCAGTACTTC. Amino acid sequence: CASRQSRTGQVVQYF.